The TCR beta chain described here comes from a study of blood T cells in healthy people across ages (dated by TCRdb to 2014 to 2015). Some background on the complete study: In model experiments, template switching captured roughly one uniquely barcoded TCR beta cDNA molecule for every two T cells. To avoid experimental bias, donors of different ages were randomly spread across the sequencing lanes. The donors were split into four age groups: young (average 16 years), middle-aged (about 40), aged (approximately 60) and long-lived (roughly 86). The study measured age-related changes in TCR beta repertoire diversity using deep sequencing normalized with unique cDNA molecular identifiers. The study analyzed two additional independent replicas of 1 million unique cDNA reads from the same blood draw for two donors, one aged 18 to 30 and one aged 80 or older.

Per the germline V gene, MGHDK is the CDR1 and SYGVNS is the CDR2. V is trimmed back by 3 bases and J by 3 bases, and the junction contains 11 bases that no gene match accounts for. From the cysteine through the phenylalanine, the CDR3 covers 16 amino acids. Kept here is only the CDR3 DNA, which spans 48 bases and is read in frame from base 1. The roughly 37 donors, aged roughly 6 to 100 years, were systemically healthy Caucasian individuals from Russia. Each donor gave 9 to 10 milliliters of peripheral blood, collected into EDTA-treated Vacutainer tubes. PBMCs were isolated by Ficoll-Paque density-gradient centrifugation, with at least 7 million obtained per sample. Total RNA, at least 5 micrograms per sample, was extracted from PBMCs with Trizol reagent. For every donor, an aliquot of PBMCs went through flow cytometry to measure the percentages of naive CD45RAhigh/CD27high T cells. Library method: 5' RACE. The data were produced on an Illumina HiSeq 2500. A second roughly 7 to 12 cycle PCR used a sample-barcoded 5' primer and a J-beta primer mix. Each TCR beta cDNA molecule received a unique molecular identifier from a template-switch 5' adaptor carrying 12 random nucleotides. Each sample yielded at least 3 million CDR3-containing paired-end reads. First-strand cDNA was synthesized from all RNA with the Mint cDNA synthesis kit, primed by a TRBC-specific oligonucleotide. Following uracil-DNA glycosylase treatment, all cDNA underwent a first 18-cycle PCR with the universal primers M1SS and BC2_uni_R. Concerning the study's data processing: For normalization, 1 million high-quality reads, each with a distinct molecular identifier, were randomly selected from each sample. Instead of being binned into consensus sequences, reads with shared molecular identifiers were discarded. MiTCR, run with a Q25 quality threshold and the strictest error-elimination algorithm, handled CDR3 identification, clonotype clustering and error correction. Lower-bound total TCR beta diversity was estimated with a nonparametric unseen species model using Euler transformation. TCRdb's own reprocessing of the public reads used fastp at Q25 and MiXCR and kept productive beta chains. Each CDR3 protein appears once, grouped with its most common genes and DNA. The V and J calls follow TCRdb's processing rather than the paper's. The sample contains 700,000 to 950,000 distinct CDR3 sequences, 58% of them found a single time. 20% to 25% of the sample is held by the ten biggest clonotypes.

A word on this clonotype: This clone's antigen is unknown. Nothing much larger sits one base from this clone, and base qualities are not available.

The investigation overall reported the following: As age increased, observed TCR beta diversity per million T cells dropped in a roughly linear way, and a significant reduction was already evident by age about 40. Estimates of total diversity based on one million sequenced T cells were considered lower bounds and underestimates. Donor CMV infection status was unknown, potentially confounding age-related changes in expanded clonotypes. Because profiling used bulk unsorted PBMCs, naive and antigen-experienced compartments could not be compared conclusively. There was a strong correlation between observed TCR beta diversity and the percentage of naive T cells measured by flow cytometry. Compared with the aged group, the long-lived group had more naive CD4+ T cells, fewer expanded clones and increased TCR diversity, suggesting age selection.

This sequence uses TRBV25-1 and TRBJ2-7, with TRBD1 matching 7 junction bases. The sequenced material came from blood. The source of this sequence is a man aged 30 to 39 in good health. The nucleotide sequence reads as follows: TGTGCCAGCAGTGACAACACCCGGGACAGAGACTACGAGCAGTACTTC. It specifies CASSDNTRDRDYEQYF.